These T cell receptor beta chains were read from a single sample in a study of T cells in Graves' hyperthyroidism and ophthalmopathy. TCRdb reprocessed the multiplex PCR reads via MiXCR and lists one record per CDR3 protein. This table has about 570,000 distinct CDR3 sequences, 40% to 55% appearing once. Sequencing input: peripheral blood or thyroid tissue (not recorded which). The origin of the receptors is an adult woman with Graves' disease, either hyperthyroidism or ophthalmopathy (not recorded which). CDR3s include the opening cysteine and the closing phenylalanine or tryptophan. Each record gives: CDR3 length, J gene, D gene, clone size, V gene, CDR3 protein, CDR3 DNA. The D gene is left open where the match is weak. The size field is filled for only some rows; it gives once, few, many or a size class.

>15|TRBJ2-7|TRBD1|many|TRBV5-6
CASSLPGQGSYEQYF
TGTGCCAGCAGCCTACCGGGACAGGGATCCTACGAGCAGTACTTC
>13|TRBJ1-2|.|many|TRBV2
CASKGTSGHGYTF
TGTGCCAGCAAAGGGACGTCCGGGCATGGCTACACCTTC
>13|TRBJ2-7|TRBD1|.|TRBV20-1
CSARSGGKYEQYF
TGCAGTGCTAGGTCAGGGGGCAAGTACGAGCAGTACTTC
>16|TRBJ2-2|TRBD1|many|TRBV7-6
CASSPRDREVTGELFF
TGTGCCAGCAGCCCCCGGGACAGGGAGGTCACCGGGGAGCTGTTTTTT
>12|TRBJ1-1|.|many|TRBV20-1
CSATQGNTEAFF
TGCAGTGCTACTCAGGGGAACACTGAAGCTTTCTTT
>16|TRBJ1-1|.|many|TRBV20-1
CSADRTVTWGGTEAFF
TGCAGTGCAGACAGAACCGTGACATGGGGCGGCACTGAAGCTTTCTTT
>15|TRBJ2-7|TRBD2|many|TRBV5-1
CASSLALAGEYEQYF
TGCGCCAGCAGCTTGGCACTAGCGGGAGAGTACGAGCAGTACTTC
>15|TRBJ1-6|.|.|TRBV11-2
CASSPDVSDYSPLHF
TGTGCCAGCAGCCCAGACGTGTCCGATTATTCACCCCTCCACTTT
>15|TRBJ1-4|.|many|TRBV7-3
CASSLADQEAEKLFF
TGTGCCAGCAGCTTAGCCGACCAAGAAGCGGAAAAACTGTTTTTT
>13|TRBJ1-5|.|.|TRBV19
CATMAGSNQPQHF
TGTGCCACCATGGCAGGGAGCAATCAGCCCCAGCATTTT
>18|TRBJ2-2|.|once|TRBV20-1
CSATGVSGSASSAGELFF
TGCAGTGCGACAGGGGTTAGCGGGAGCGCTTCGTCGGCCGGGGAGCTGTTTTTT
>13|TRBJ2-5|.|.|TRBV29-1
CSVLGDRMETQYF
TGCAGCGTTCTGGGAGATCGCATGGAGACCCAGTACTTC
>14|TRBJ1-5|.|few|TRBV10-3
CARDIGGAGQPQHF
TGTGCTAGAGATATTGGGGGGGCAGGTCAGCCCCAGCATTTT
>14|TRBJ2-7|TRBD1|many|TRBV7-7
CASSLAGTGGEQYF
TGTGCTAGCAGCCTGGCCGGGACAGGGGGCGAGCAGTACTTC
>16|TRBJ2-6|.|few|TRBV19
CASSIGVEDGANVLTF
TGTGCCAGTAGTATAGGCGTGGAGGATGGGGCCAACGTCCTGACTTTC
>15|TRBJ2-4|.|.|TRBV2
CASSARILAKNIQYF
TGTGCCAGCAGTGCCAGGATTCTAGCCAAAAACATTCAGTACTTC
>15|TRBJ2-5|.|few|TRBV29-1
CSVERAGRVQETQYF
TGCAGCGTTGAAAGGGCCGGACGGGTCCAAGAGACCCAGTACTTC
>16|TRBJ1-2|.|few|TRBV9
CASSTTPPRTAYGYTF
TGTGCCAGCTCCACCACACCCCCCAGGACGGCTTATGGCTACACCTTC
>14|TRBJ1-3|.|.|TRBV7-9
CASSQTRPGNTIYF
TGTGCCAGCAGCCAGACAAGGCCTGGAAACACCATATATTTT
>14|TRBJ1-4|.|many|TRBV6-1
CASSEEGLNEKLFF
TGTGCCAGCAGTGAAGAAGGACTCAATGAAAAACTGTTTTTT
>14|TRBJ2-7|.|many|TRBV14
CASSQVSSSYEQYF
TGTGCCAGCAGCCAAGTGTCTAGCTCCTACGAGCAGTACTTC
>19|TRBJ2-6|TRBD2|many|TRBV2
CASSQASLAGGAGANVLTF
TGTGCCAGCAGCCAAGCGTCCCTAGCGGGAGGTGCTGGGGCCAACGTCCTGACTTTC
>15|TRBJ2-5|.|once|TRBV7-3
CASSFGSAFQETQYF
TGTGCCAGCAGCTTCGGGAGCGCTTTCCAAGAGACCCAGTACTTC
>16|TRBJ2-5|TRBD1|.|TRBV10-2
CASSLPGQGGIETQYF
TGCGCCAGCTCCCTCCCTGGACAGGGGGGAATCGAGACCCAGTACTTC
>13|TRBJ1-1|.|.|TRBV6-1
CASSEVRRAQAFF
TGTGCCAGCAGTGAAGTAAGGCGGGCCCAAGCTTTCTTT
>14|TRBJ1-2|.|.|TRBV2
CASSPEIQLYGYTF
TGTGCCAGCAGTCCAGAAATCCAACTCTATGGCTACACCTTC
>13|TRBJ1-2|.|.|TRBV9
CAINGYGEDGYTF
TGTGCCATCAATGGTTACGGAGAAGACGGCTACACCTTC
>14|TRBJ1-5|TRBD1|.|TRBV6-6
CASSPGQLYQPQHF
TGTGCCAGCAGTCCGGGACAGCTTTATCAGCCCCAGCATTTT
>14|TRBJ1-5|.|many|TRBV20-1
CSARGPSADQPQHF
TGCAGTGCTCGGGGACCTTCGGCGGATCAGCCCCAGCATTTT
>15|TRBJ2-2|TRBD1|.|TRBV4-1
CASSQVTGGTGELFF
TGCGCCAGCAGCCAAGTCACAGGGGGCACCGGGGAGCTGTTTTTT
>13|TRBJ2-7|.|.|TRBV10-3
CAISEFLAAGKYF
TGTGCCATCAGTGAGTTCCTAGCTGCAGGGAAGTACTTC
>12|TRBJ2-7|.|many|TRBV10-3
CAIGELGTEQYF
TGTGCCATCGGGGAGTTAGGGACCGAGCAGTACTTC
>17|TRBJ1-6|TRBD1|.|TRBV7-3
CASSTGTGLPYNSPLHF
TGTGCCAGCAGCACCGGGACAGGGTTACCCTATAATTCACCCCTCCACTTT
>13|TRBJ2-5|.|many|TRBV19
CASSIDAAETQYF
TGTGCCAGTAGTATAGATGCGGCTGAGACCCAGTACTTC
>14|TRBJ1-3|.|few|TRBV18
CASSPPFSGNTIYF
TGTGCCAGCTCACCACCGTTCTCTGGAAACACCATATATTTT
>15|TRBJ1-4|.|many|TRBV7-2
CASSSNGGGNEKLFF
TGTGCCAGCAGCTCTAATGGCGGGGGGAATGAAAAACTGTTTTTT
>15|TRBJ1-2|.|few|TRBV25-1
CASSVGGRAAAGYTF
TGTGCCAGCAGTGTAGGAGGCAGGGCTGCTGCTGGCTACACCTTC